This is a list of T cell receptor beta chains from one sample in a study of T-cell reconstitution after alpha-beta-depleted transplantation in children. One entry per CDR3 protein, called by TCRdb with MiXCR from the PCR reads. The sample lists 400,000 to 450,000 distinct CDR3 sequences; roughly two fifths were seen once. The sample here was PBMCs, taken before TCRalphabeta/CD19-depleted stem cell transplant. The receptors originated from a girl aged 2-10 years with aplastic anemia, due to receive a stem cell transplant. The conserved cysteine and the conserved F or W are not part of the CDR3 here.

J | V | CDR3
TRBJ2-5 | TRBV6-5 | ASSYSASKAGVETQY
TRBJ1-2 | TRBV27 | ASTPREGSPYGYT
TRBJ2-7 | TRBV7-9 | ASSPWRGVGYEQY
TRBJ2-1 | TRBV5-1 | ASSPGEPYNEQF
TRBJ1-1 | TRBV20-1 | SAYRRRMNTEAF
TRBJ1-1 | TRBV28 | ASTGGNTEAF
TRBJ2-7 | TRBV29-1 | SVVIGVMY
TRBJ2-7 | TRBV12-3/TRBV12-4 | ASSLPSGQGGSYEQY
TRBJ2-3 | TRBV29-1 | SVVNRASTDTQY
TRBJ2-7 | TRBV6-2/TRBV6-3 | ASSSRGVSGASYEQY
TRBJ2-3 | TRBV29-1 | SVVSGVGSTDTQY
TRBJ2-7 | TRBV30 | AWAYHDEQY
TRBJ2-2 | TRBV27 | ASSLYRRLAKNTGELF
TRBJ2-3 | TRBV5-1 | ASSWIQGASGTDTQY
TRBJ2-7 | TRBV5-1 | ASSLDSSLGPTYEQY
TRBJ2-2 | TRBV20-1 | SGGTNTGELF
TRBJ2-7 | TRBV6-1 | ATSRDGTYEQY
TRBJ1-1 | TRBV7-9 | ASSSSRDTEAF
TRBJ2-1 | TRBV20-1 | SARMGTGGQYNEQF
TRBJ1-2 | TRBV5-5 | ASSFGNNYGYT
TRBJ2-2 | TRBV4-1 | ASSRPGGGAGELF
TRBJ2-1 | TRBV5-1 | ASSFGTGRFYNEQF
TRBJ2-7 | TRBV28 | ASSSGTSGPTYEQY
TRBJ2-3 | TRBV12-3/TRBV12-4 | ASSLSSALGVTDTQY
TRBJ2-3 | TRBV7-3 | ASSLTNLETDTQY
TRBJ2-2 | TRBV4-2 | ASSQGRQGVNTGELF
TRBJ1-5 | TRBV7-9 | ASSLAEGGQPQH
TRBJ2-2 | TRBV11-2 | ASSSPASGSKTAGELF
TRBJ2-5 | TRBV7-6 | ASSPSVRGGLETQY
TRBJ2-7 | TRBV4-2 | ASNTGTSGYEQY
TRBJ2-7 | TRBV12-3/TRBV12-4 | ASSSPGSFYEQY
TRBJ1-1 | TRBV4-2 | ASSPSGVNTEAF
TRBJ2-1 | TRBV20-1 | SAGRRPYNEQF
TRBJ1-2 | TRBV7-9 | ASSPKGETGYT
TRBJ2-5 | TRBV7-2 | ASSLMGRAGQETQY
TRBJ2-7 | TRBV7-6 | ASSPSGLASVYEQY
TRBJ2-3 | TRBV7-3 | ASSIVVADTQY
TRBJ2-5 | TRBV28 | ASRTAEETQY
TRBJ2-1 | TRBV7-7 | ASSLEFSLIPREQF
TRBJ2-1 | TRBV7-6 | ASSLALQGVSEQF
TRBJ2-3 | TRBV12-3/TRBV12-4 | ASSLRDSQDTQY
TRBJ2-2 | TRBV6-5 | ASSYLTGTVRALAGELF
TRBJ2-7 | TRBV6-2/TRBV6-3 | ASSNSPEYEQY
TRBJ2-7 | TRBV20-1 | SAVTSGNSYEQY
TRBJ1-2 | TRBV7-2 | ASSLYGSYGYT
TRBJ2-7 | TRBV4-3 | ASSQGDWVTSGTYEQY
TRBJ2-3 | TRBV29-1 | SVEAGLSTDTQY
TRBJ2-2 | TRBV7-2 | ASRPSREGETGELF